The rows below give T cell receptor beta chains drawn from one sample of a study of blood T cell repertoires in COVID-19. Using immunoSEQ multiplex PCR, the repertoire was profiled, and TCRdb retains in-frame clones only, with some absent. Among 200,000 to 250,000 clones listed, nearly 90% were seen once. Sequences were obtained from peripheral blood. The receptor source for this set is a man aged 18 to 29 with active or convalescent COVID-19. The CDR3 runs from the conserved cysteine through the conserved F or W. A D gene is named only where the DNA matches it firmly. Only some rows state a clone size, as once, few, many or a class for expanded clones.

d_gene,j_gene,v_gene,abundance,CDR3nt,CDR3aa
-,TRBJ2-7,TRBV6-4,-,TGTGCCAGCAGTGAGGTCAGGGGATACGAGCAGTACTTC,CASSEVRGYEQYF
TRBD2,TRBJ2-1,TRBV19,-,TGTGCCAGTGCCCCCGCACTAGCGGGGGGTGAGCAGTTCTTC,CASAPALAGGEQFF
TRBD2,TRBJ2-5,TRBV3-1/TRBV3-2,-,TGTGCCAGCCACTCTAGCGGAGCACAAGAGACCCAGTACTTC,CASHSSGAQETQYF
-,TRBJ1-4,TRBV28,few,TGTGCCAGCAGCCTTTACGGTGCAACTAATGAAAAACTGTTTTTT,CASSLYGATNEKLFF
TRBD1,TRBJ1-2,TRBV19,-,TGTGCCAGTACCGACAGGGGGCGGAACTATGGCTACACCTTC,CASTDRGRNYGYTF
TRBD1,TRBJ1-6,TRBV7-9,once,TGTGCCGGGGGGACAGGGGATTCACCCCTCCACTTT,CAGGTGDSPLHF
TRBD2,TRBJ2-3,TRBV18,-,TGTGCCAGCTCACCTTTAGCGGGACCACGCATGGATACGCAGTATTTT,CASSPLAGPRMDTQYF
-,TRBJ1-5,TRBV2,-,TGTGCCAGCACTGGCTTTTCAGACAATCAGCCCCAGCATTTT,CASTGFSDNQPQHF
-,TRBJ2-7,TRBV30,-,TGTGCCTGGAAGGAGGCCCCCTACGAGCAGTACTTC,CAWKEAPYEQYF
TRBD1,TRBJ1-4,TRBV5-1,-,TGCGCCAGCAGAGGGGCAGGGGGCGAAAAACTGTTTTTT,CASRGAGGEKLFF
TRBD1,TRBJ1-2,TRBV19,-,TGTGCCAGTAGCCCATCCTCGACAGGGAATGGCTACACCTTC,CASSPSSTGNGYTF
-,TRBJ2-7,TRBV12-3/TRBV12-4,-,TGTGCCAGCAGTTTTTCAGGCTACGAGCAGTACTTC,CASSFSGYEQYF
TRBD1,TRBJ2-1,TRBV5-4,-,TGTGCCAGCAGCCTGGACAGGGGGGGCAGCTCCTACAATGAGCAGTTCTTC,CASSLDRGGSSYNEQFF
-,TRBJ1-1,TRBV28,-,TGTGCCAGCACCTTGGGGGGGTTGACTGAAGCTTTCTTT,CASTLGGLTEAFF
-,TRBJ1-6,TRBV3-1/TRBV3-2,once,TGTGCCAGCAGCGTCGGACAGTATAATTCACCCCTCCACTTT,CASSVGQYNSPLHF
TRBD2,TRBJ2-2,TRBV5-1,-,TGCGCCAGCTTCCTTGGACTAGCGGGAGATACCGGGGAGCTGTTTTTT,CASFLGLAGDTGELFF
TRBD1,TRBJ2-7,TRBV4-1,-,TGCGCCAGCAGCCGGGACTCCGGGACAGGGCGCTACGAGCAGTACTTC,CASSRDSGTGRYEQYF
TRBD1,TRBJ2-1,TRBV4-2,-,TGTGCCAGCAGCCAAAGGACAGGGCAATACAATGAGCAGTTCTTC,CASSQRTGQYNEQFF
-,TRBJ2-5,TRBV11-2,-,TGTGCCAGCAGCTTATTAGTGGGAGTAGCAGAGACCCAGTACTTC,CASSLLVGVAETQYF
-,TRBJ1-2,TRBV12-2,-,TGTGCAAGTCGCGTCAGACAGCGATATGGCTACACCTTC,CASRVRQRYGYTF
-,TRBJ2-2,TRBV11-2,-,TGTGCCAGCAGCCTTACCGGGGAGCTGTTTTTT,CASSLTGELFF
TRBD2,TRBJ2-1,TRBV11-2,-,TGTGCCAGCAGCCGGAGTGCGGGAGCCGCGACATACAATGAGCAGTTCTTC,CASSRSAGAATYNEQFF
-,TRBJ1-4,TRBV9,-,TGTGCCAGCAGCCAGACAGGAGTTAATGAAAAACTGTTTTTT,CASSQTGVNEKLFF
-,TRBJ1-2,TRBV6-7,-,TGTGCCAGCAGACAGGGTCGGAGCCTTGAGGGGTATGGCTACACCTTC,CASRQGRSLEGYGYTF
-,TRBJ1-5,TRBV5-5,-,TGTGCCAGCAGCCCGACCTTCCAGCAGGGCGGTTACCAGCCCCAGCATTTT,CASSPTFQQGGYQPQHF
-,TRBJ1-6,TRBV7-8,-,TGTGCCAGCAGCTTAACAGTAAATTCACCCCTCCACTTT,CASSLTVNSPLHF
-,TRBJ1-2,TRBV30,-,TGTGCCTGGAGTGTTGGGCGAGAACCTAACTATGGCTACACCTTC,CAWSVGREPNYGYTF
-,TRBJ1-2,TRBV6-5,-,TGTGCCAGCAGTTACTCGAGGGCAACTAACTATGGCTACACCTTC,CASSYSRATNYGYTF
TRBD1,TRBJ2-5,TRBV13,once,TGTGCCAGCAGCTTAGGTTCCCCAGGGGGTGAGACCCAGTACTTC,CASSLGSPGGETQYF
TRBD1,TRBJ1-4,TRBV7-9,-,TGTGCCAGCAGCTTGGGACAGGGGGAGAATGAAAAACTGTTTTTT,CASSLGQGENEKLFF
TRBD1,TRBJ2-7,TRBV28,-,TGTGCCAGCAGTTTAAGCACGGGACAGGGTTCTACCTACGAGCAGTACTTC,CASSLSTGQGSTYEQYF
TRBD1,TRBJ2-3,TRBV5-1,-,TGCGCCAGCAGCCCAGGACAGGGTAGCACAGATACGCAGTATTTT,CASSPGQGSTDTQYF
TRBD1,TRBJ2-5,TRBV5-1,-,TGCGCCAGCAGCTTGAGGGGACAGGCCCAAGAGACCCAGTACTTC,CASSLRGQAQETQYF
-,TRBJ1-1,TRBV7-2,-,TGTGCCAGCAGCTCACAAGAATTCAACACTGAAGCTTTCTTT,CASSSQEFNTEAFF
-,TRBJ2-5,TRBV18,once,TGTGCCAGCTCAATGTGGCGGGACGCCCCAGAGACCCAGTACTTC,CASSMWRDAPETQYF
-,TRBJ1-5,TRBV15,-,TGTGCCACCAGCAGAAACGACAGTCTTCCGCGGCCCCAGCATTTT,CATSRNDSLPRPQHF
TRBD2,TRBJ2-7,TRBV28,-,TGTGCCAGCAGTTTAATAGCGGGAGGGTACTACGAGCAGTACTTC,CASSLIAGGYYEQYF
-,TRBJ1-2,TRBV6-1,-,TGTGCCAGCAGTGAACTCTATGGCTACACCTTC,CASSELYGYTF
TRBD1,TRBJ2-3,TRBV29-1,-,TGCAGCGTCGTGGACAGGGCCATCGTAGATACGCAGTATTTT,CSVVDRAIVDTQYF
-,TRBJ1-5,TRBV5-6,-,TGTGCCAGCAGCTTGGGGAGGGAGCTTTACCAGCCCCAGCATTTT,CASSLGRELYQPQHF
-,TRBJ2-3,TRBV5-1,-,TGCGCCAGCAGCTTGGACGAGGGTAGCACAGATACGCAGTATTTT,CASSLDEGSTDTQYF
-,TRBJ2-7,TRBV28,-,TGTGCCAGCAACCGAGGCCATGGCAACTCCTACGAGCAGTACTTC,CASNRGHGNSYEQYF
-,TRBJ2-5,TRBV15,-,TGTGCCACCAGCAGAGATCAGCGCGGTATTCAAGAGACCCAGTACTTC,CATSRDQRGIQETQYF
TRBD2,TRBJ2-7,TRBV28,-,TGTGCCAGCAGTTTAGGGACTAGCGGGAGGGCCCTACGGCAGTACTTC,CASSLGTSGRALRQYF
TRBD1,TRBJ1-4,TRBV6-6,-,TGTGCCAGCAGCCGAACGCTGACGGGACAGCTTAATGAAAAACTGTTTTTT,CASSRTLTGQLNEKLFF
TRBD2,TRBJ2-4,TRBV5-4,-,TGTGCCAGCAGCCCGGGGGGGGATCGGTCCAAAAACATTCAGTACTTC,CASSPGGDRSKNIQYF
TRBD1,TRBJ2-2,TRBV7-3,once,TGTGCCAGCAACTTACAGGGGAGAGACACCGGGGAGCTGTTTTTT,CASNLQGRDTGELFF
-,TRBJ1-2,TRBV7-3,-,TGTGCCAGCAGCCCCGGCCTTCACGCGGACTATGGCTACACCTTC,CASSPGLHADYGYTF
-,TRBJ1-2,TRBV5-1,-,TGCGCCAGCAGCTTGGTGGCCAGGGGCAGTCGCTACACCTTC,CASSLVARGSRYTF
-,TRBJ1-2,TRBV2,-,TGTGCCAGCAGCCCTACAGGGAACTATGGCTACACCTTC,CASSPTGNYGYTF
-,TRBJ2-3,TRBV7-9,-,TGTGCCAGCACCGTACAGAAAGCAGGGGTCCTCACAGATACGCAGTATTTT,CASTVQKAGVLTDTQYF
-,TRBJ1-2,TRBV5-1,few,TGCGCCAGCAGCTTGGGGCCCGGGGAGGGTGGCTACACCTTC,CASSLGPGEGGYTF
-,TRBJ1-6,TRBV5-1,-,TGCGCCAGCAGCTTAAAGACGGGGTCCTATAATTCACCCCTCCACTTT,CASSLKTGSYNSPLHF
-,TRBJ1-6,TRBV3-1/TRBV3-2,few,TGTGCCAGCAGCCAAGTTGTCGGAGATTCACCCCTCCACTTT,CASSQVVGDSPLHF
-,TRBJ2-5,TRBV9,-,TGTGCCAGCAGCGTAGCGACAGGCCCGGCAACCCAGTACTTC,CASSVATGPATQYF
TRBD2,TRBJ2-7,TRBV5-4,-,TGTGCCAGCAGCCCCGGACTAGCAGGCTACGAGCAGTACTTC,CASSPGLAGYEQYF
TRBD1,TRBJ1-1,TRBV6-5,-,TGTGCCAGCAGTTATATCCCGGGACAGAGGAACACTGAAGCTTTCTTT,CASSYIPGQRNTEAFF
-,TRBJ2-1,TRBV28,once,TGTGCCAGCAGTCCCAACAGGGCGGATGAGCAGTTCTTC,CASSPNRADEQFF
-,TRBJ1-1,TRBV9,-,TGTGCCAGCAGCGTACAGGGACAATCGAACACTGAAGCTTTCTTT,CASSVQGQSNTEAFF
TRBD1,TRBJ2-2,TRBV28,-,TGTGCCAGCAGACCGACAGGGGGGGACACCGGGGAGCTGTTTTTT,CASRPTGGDTGELFF